This T cell receptor (beta chain) was captured in a study of cytomegalovirus exposure and HLA in healthy donors. Study-wide results and limits: Analysis was performed later, and it showed HLA-associated TCR beta chains to be more clonally expanded than equally common others. HLA alleles were associated with some 17,000 TCR beta sequences in a later analysis at 0.05 false discovery rate. A later analysis linked a missense variant in DCLRE1C to the trimming of TCR beta V and J genes.

The sample holds a few counts of this clone. What it binds is not known. V was pared by 1 base and J by 2 bases, with 11 bases of the junction left unmatched. The CDR3 has 17 residues. Germline V gene data show CDR1 as SQVTM and CDR2 as ANQGSEA. Primers for the PCR totalled 60 Vbeta and 13 Jbeta. Data came from immunoSEQ multiplex PCR; TCRdb stores just in-frame clones and leaves some out. The sample has over 95,000 clones; about 80% are singletons. The sequence was obtained from a man aged 40-49 years in good health and CMV-seronegative. The specimen was PBMCs. The chain combines TRBV29-1 with TRBJ2-3; 8 bases agree with TRBD2. CDR3 sequence: CSVEGPAAGAITDTQYF. For the CDR3, the DNA is TGCAGCGTTGAAGGTCCGGCAGCGGGGGCGATCACAGATACGCAGTATTTT.